The 16 T cell receptor beta chains reported below all come from one sample, sequenced in a study of post-analysis software for immune sequencing data. Study conclusions and caveats: TRBV segments more frequent in patients than in controls numbered about 5 and included TRBV5-6, TRBV5-1 and TRBV20-1.

Prepared libraries of TCR beta cDNA carried unique molecular identifiers. TCRdb passed the PCR reads through MiXCR, listing each CDR3 protein once. The sample has 400,000 to 500,000 distinct CDR3 sequences, approximately 38% seen once; the top ten hold roughly 8.2%. These receptors have no known antigen. The sequenced material came from blood. These receptors were taken from a girl aged 2-10 years with multiple sclerosis.

This clonotype was observed a handful of times. The chain couples TRBV20-1 to TRBJ2-1, with D hard to call. CDR3 size: 15 residues. Germline assignment: CDR1 DFQATT and CDR2 SNEGSKA (reference sequence). The V end lost 3 bases, the J end lost 2 bases, and 14 bases lay between the germline ends. The CDR3 sequence is CSASLFRLPYNEQFF. The CDR3 DNA reads TGCAGTGCTAGTTTGTTTCGTCTCCCCTACAATGAGCAGTTCTTC.

The chain has TRBV25-1 and TRBJ1-3; D remains unclear. Trimming removed 3 bases from V and 4 bases from J, with 16 bases in between. The CDR3 is 16 residues long. Germline V lookup: CDR1 MGHDK, CDR2 SYGVNS. CDR3 sequence reads: CASSDSRPSLGNTIYF. Written as DNA, the CDR3 is TGTGCCAGCAGTGACTCCCGACCCTCGCTGGGAAACACCATATATTTT.

This clonotype was counted only a few times. The V and J genes are TRBV7-2 and TRBJ2-2; D not certain. CDR3 size: 15 residues. Trimming took off 5 bases at V and 4 bases at J, with 14 bases between the two ends. The germline V gene encodes CDR1 SGHTA and CDR2 FQGNSA. The CDR3 region has the DNA TGTGCCAGCAGCGGAATCTGGGTGGGCACCGGGGAGCTGTTTTTT. It yields the protein CASSGIWVGTGELFF.

This clonotype appeared a few times. The chain couples TRBV6-1 to TRBJ2-1; D may be TRBD1 or TRBD2 (7 bases each). The CDR3 length is 18 residues. The V and J ends lost 6 bases and 1 base respectively, with 22 bases between them. Germline V lookup: CDR1 MNHNS, CDR2 SASEGT. CDR3 nucleotide sequence: TGTGCCAGCAGAAACCCAGGGGGTAGCGGGCCTTCCTACAATGAGCAGTTCTTC. Protein: CASRNPGGSGPSYNEQFF.

This chain links TRBV27 with TRBJ2-1; TRBD2 matches 9 bases. Trimming cost V 8 bases and J 0 bases; bases outside gene matches: 2. The CDR3 has 14 amino acids. CDR1 is MNHEY, CDR2 SMNVEV, per germline (reference sequence). The CDR3 region is CASVSGSSYNEQFF. CDR3 bases: TGTGCCAGCGTTAGCGGGAGCTCCTACAATGAGCAGTTCTTC.

This clonotype occurred a few times. This sequence joins TRBV12-3 or TRBV12-4 and TRBJ1-1, with unresolved D. The CDR3 covers 15 residues. Trimming removed 7 bases from V and 0 bases from J, with 15 bases in between. This chain's CDR3 is CASIPAGRLNTEAFF. For the CDR3, the DNA is TGTGCCAGCATCCCGGCAGGCAGATTGAACACTGAAGCTTTCTTT.

This clonotype was counted a few times. The chain links TRBV20-1 to TRBJ2-7, with 7 bases matching TRBD1. V was clipped by 5 bases and J by 4 bases; unmatched bases: 5. This CDR3 comprises 12 residues. CDR1 and CDR2 (germline): DFQATT, SNEGSKA (reference sequence). The CDR3 DNA reads as TGCAGTGCTTCACAGGGGAAGTACGAGCAGTACTTC. It specifies CSASQGKYEQYF.

This clonotype was seen a few times. J is TRBJ2-7 and V is TRBV5-1, with no clear D. The CDR3 has 14 amino acids. Germline V lookup: CDR1 SGHRS, CDR2 YFSETQ. Trimming left V 1 base short and J 2 bases short, with 10 bases between. In nucleotides, the CDR3 is TGCGCCAGCAGCTTGCTGTCCCTGACCTACGAGCAGTACTTC. Protein sequence: CASSLLSLTYEQYF. Full variable domain (remainder filled in from reference TRBV5-1 and TRBJ2-7): KAGVTQTPRYLIKTRGQQVTLSCSPISGHRSVSWYQQTPGQGLQFLFEYFSETQRNKGNFPGRFSGRQFSNSRSEMNVSTLELGDSALYLCASSLLSLTYEQYFGPGTRLTVT.

The chain links TRBV11-2 to TRBJ2-1; TRBD2 might be the D (6 bases). V gave up 1 base and J gave up 3 bases, with 10 bases separating them. The CDR3 consists of 15 residues. Per germline, CDR1 SGHAT and CDR2 FQNNGV. For the CDR3, the DNA is TGTGCCAGCAGCTTAGGTAGGGAGGTCTACAATGAGCAGTTCTTC. This gives the protein CASSLGREVYNEQFF.

This clonotype has ten or more counts. The chain carries TRBV4-1 and TRBJ2-6; 9 bases match TRBD1. The CDR3 length is 18 residues. The V and J ends lost 4 bases and 0 bases, in that order; junction bases with no gene match: 7. CDR1 and CDR2 from the germline V gene are MGHRA and YSYEKL. The CDR3 region has the DNA TGCGCCAGCAGCCCAAGGACAGGGGAGACCTCTGGGGCCAACGTCCTGACTTTC. The encoded protein is CASSPRTGETSGANVLTF.

This chain connects TRBV20-1 to TRBJ1-6; D gene unclear. CDR3 size: 16 residues. The germline V gene has CDR1 DFQATT and CDR2 SNEGSKA (reference sequence). The V gene lost 0 bases and the J gene lost 9 bases, with 18 bases spanning the gap. The CDR3 sequence: CSARDEGLRGVSPLHF. CDR3 coding DNA: TGCAGTGCTAGAGATGAGGGTTTACGCGGGGTTTCACCCCTCCACTTT.

This clonotype showed up just a few times. A junction end diverges from the germline sequence, so it may reflect a read error. This chain uses TRBV12-3 or TRBV12-4 with TRBJ2-1; 9 bases are a match to TRBD2. This CDR3 is built from 14 residues. The CDR3 reads CASSLAGLYNEQFF. Here the CDR3 DNA reads TGTGCCAGCAGTCTAGCGGGACTGTACAATGAGCAGTTCTTC.

This clonotype was seen repeatedly, ten times or more. The V call is TRBV6-5, the J call TRBJ2-7, with 7 bases aligning to TRBD1. This CDR3 spans 14 amino acids. With V trimmed by 6 bases and J by 4 bases, 9 bases remained unmatched. Germline CDR1 is MNHEY and CDR2 is SVGAGI. The CDR3 reads CASSPTGRGYEQYF. The DNA of the CDR3 is TGTGCCAGCAGCCCGACAGGGAGAGGGTACGAGCAGTACTTC.

This clonotype was found a few times. V gene TRBV6-1 combines with J gene TRBJ2-5; 8 bases match TRBD1. CDR1 MNHNS and CDR2 SASEGT come from the germline V gene. V dropped 10 bases and J dropped 5; count of bases not matched to a gene: 12. The CDR3 contains 14 residues. CDR3 coding DNA: TGTGCCATCCGGAGCAGGGGGCTCGTGGAGACCCAGTACTTC. It yields the protein CAIRSRGLVETQYF.

This clonotype has only a few counts. The chain employs TRBV10-3 and TRBJ1-1; D gene unclear. V dropped 3 bases and J dropped 1 base, with 12 bases sitting between them. Germline lookup yields CDR1 ENHRY and CDR2 SYGVKD. This CDR3 has 15 amino acids. CDR3 bases: TGTGCCATCAGTGATAGAGGAGCGGCGAACACTGAAGCTTTCTTT. Encoded protein: CAISDRGAANTEAFF.

This clonotype appeared a few times. The V call is TRBV7-2, the J call TRBJ2-1, with unresolved D. Germline-derived CDR1 and CDR2 are SGHTA and FQGNSA. The V gene lost 1 base and the J gene lost 9 bases, with 7 bases spanning the gap. The CDR3 is 12 amino acids. CDR3 region: CASSLVSGEQFF. The CDR3 DNA follows: TGTGCCAGCAGCTTAGTCTCGGGTGAGCAGTTCTTC.